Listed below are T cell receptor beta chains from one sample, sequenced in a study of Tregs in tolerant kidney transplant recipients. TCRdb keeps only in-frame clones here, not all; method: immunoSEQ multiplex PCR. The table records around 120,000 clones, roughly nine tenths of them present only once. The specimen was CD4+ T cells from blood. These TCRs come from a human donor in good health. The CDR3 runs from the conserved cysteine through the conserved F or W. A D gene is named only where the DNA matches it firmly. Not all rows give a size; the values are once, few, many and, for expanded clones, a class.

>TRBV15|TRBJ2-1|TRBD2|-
TGTGCCACCAGCAGAGGGCGACTAGCGGGGGCCGGAACCTACAATGAGCAGTTCTTC
CATSRGRLAGAGTYNEQFF
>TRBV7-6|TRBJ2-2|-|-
TGTGCCAGCAGCTTTCAGGGAACGACCGGGGAGCTGTTTTTT
CASSFQGTTGELFF
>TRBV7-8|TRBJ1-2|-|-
TGTGCCAGCAGCTTAGGGGCAGGGGATGGCTACACCTTC
CASSLGAGDGYTF
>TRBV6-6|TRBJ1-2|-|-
TGTGCCAGCAGTCATCCCACCAAGAACTATGGCTACACCTTC
CASSHPTKNYGYTF
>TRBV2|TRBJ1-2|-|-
TGTGCCAGCAGTGACGGCAGGGGTCACTATGGCTACACCTTC
CASSDGRGHYGYTF
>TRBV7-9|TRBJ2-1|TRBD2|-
TGTGCCAGCAGCCCAGATTCTTTGGGGTTAACGGGAGGGTTCGATGAGCAGTTCTTC
CASSPDSLGLTGGFDEQFF
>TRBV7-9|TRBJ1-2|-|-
TGTGCCAGCACCATAGTGGACCGCTACACCTTC
CASTIVDRYTF
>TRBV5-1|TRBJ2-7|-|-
TGCGCCAGCAGCTTAATGCTCGGTTCCTACGAGCAGTACTTC
CASSLMLGSYEQYF
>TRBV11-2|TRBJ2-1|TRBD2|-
TGTGCCAGCAGCCGATTCGGGACTAGAATCAATGAGCAGTTCTTC
CASSRFGTRINEQFF
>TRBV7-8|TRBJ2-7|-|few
TGTGCCAGCAGCTCCCGGCGGGGTCAGGGATACGACGAGCAGTACTTC
CASSSRRGQGYDEQYF
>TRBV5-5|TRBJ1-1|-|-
TGTGCCAGCAGCTTGGTTCCCGGGCCGAACACTGAAGCTTTCTTT
CASSLVPGPNTEAFF
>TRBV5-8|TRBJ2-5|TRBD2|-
TGTGCCAGCAGCCCTGGACTAGCGGGAGGGGGTCAAGAGACCCAGTACTTC
CASSPGLAGGGQETQYF
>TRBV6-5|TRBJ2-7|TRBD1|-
TGTGCCAGCAGTACCCCCGGGACAGGGTCCAACGAGCAGTACTTC
CASSTPGTGSNEQYF
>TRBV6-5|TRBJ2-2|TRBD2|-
TGTGCCAGCAGTTTAGCGGGAGGAGGGACCGGGGAGCTGTTTTTT
CASSLAGGGTGELFF
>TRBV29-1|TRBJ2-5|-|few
TGCAGCGTTGAAAGCGCCTTAGGGGCCGAACAGACCCAGTACTTC
CSVESALGAEQTQYF
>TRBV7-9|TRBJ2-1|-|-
TGTGCCAGCAGCCCTGGTGTCGTTGGCTCCTACAATGAGCAGTTCTTC
CASSPGVVGSYNEQFF
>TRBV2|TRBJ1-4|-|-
TGTGCCAGCCTTATCACGCAGGGAACTAATGAAAAACTGTTTTTT
CASLITQGTNEKLFF
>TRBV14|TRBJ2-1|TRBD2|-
TGTGCCAGCAGCCCTAAGGGTTTACTAGCGGGAGTATCTCTTGAGCAGTTCTTC
CASSPKGLLAGVSLEQFF
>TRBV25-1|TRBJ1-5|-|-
TGTGCCAGCAGTGATTCTCAGGGGATCGGGAGCAATCAGCCCCAGCATTTT
CASSDSQGIGSNQPQHF
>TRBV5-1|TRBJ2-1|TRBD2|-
TGCGCCAGCAGCTTGGGGGCTAGCGGGGACAATGAGCAGTTCTTC
CASSLGASGDNEQFF
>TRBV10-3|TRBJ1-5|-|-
TGTGCCATCAGTCCAGGGGCCACTCCCAATCAGCCCCAGCATTTT
CAISPGATPNQPQHF
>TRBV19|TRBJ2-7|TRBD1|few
TGTGCCAGTAAGGGGACAGGCTCCTACGAGCAGTACTTC
CASKGTGSYEQYF
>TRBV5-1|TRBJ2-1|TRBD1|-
TGCGCCAGCAGCCCGAGAAGGACTAGGGCCGGGACAGGGGGCACAAGCTCCTACAATGAGCAGTTCTTC
CASSPRRTRAGTGGTSSYNEQFF
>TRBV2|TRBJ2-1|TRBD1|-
TGTGCCAGCACCCAGGGACAGGGGAAAGGCAGTGAGCAGTTCTTC
CASTQGQGKGSEQFF
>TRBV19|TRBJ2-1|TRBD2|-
TGTGCCAGTAGTTATCTAGCGGGCCGAAGCTCCTACAATGAGCAGTTCTTC
CASSYLAGRSSYNEQFF
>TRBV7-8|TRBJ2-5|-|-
TGTGCCAGCAGTCTCTCCGGAAGGCAAGAGACCCAGTACTTC
CASSLSGRQETQYF
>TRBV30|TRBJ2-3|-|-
TGTGCCTGGAGTGTACCGGGACTCCCGGCAGAAACGCAGTATTTT
CAWSVPGLPAETQYF
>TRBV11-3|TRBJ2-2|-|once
TGTGCCAGCAGCTTAGTTAGGAACACCGGGGAGCTGTTTTTT
CASSLVRNTGELFF
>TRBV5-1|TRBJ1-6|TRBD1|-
TGCGCCAGCAGCTTGGGAGGACAGGGGCCCTATAATTCACCCCTCCACTTT
CASSLGGQGPYNSPLHF
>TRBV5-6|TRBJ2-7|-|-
TGTGCCAGCAGCTTGGCCCGCGAGCAGTACTTC
CASSLAREQYF
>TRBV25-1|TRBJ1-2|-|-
TGTGCCAGCAGTGAATTGGCAGGGCGAGGCTATGGCTACACCTTC
CASSELAGRGYGYTF
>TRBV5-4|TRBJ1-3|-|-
TGTGCCAGCAGCCGTGATCCTCGGGCCCGTGGAAACACCATATATTTT
CASSRDPRARGNTIYF
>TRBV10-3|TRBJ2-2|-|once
TGTGCCATCAGGTCAGTAGGGCCGAACACCGGGGAGCTGTTTTTT
CAIRSVGPNTGELFF
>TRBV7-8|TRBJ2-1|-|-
TGTGCCAGCAGCTTAGCCCCCCTAGGGTACAATGAGCAGTTCTTC
CASSLAPLGYNEQFF
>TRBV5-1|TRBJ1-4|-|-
TGCGCCAGCAGCTTGGAGGCTAATGAAAAACTGTTTTTT
CASSLEANEKLFF
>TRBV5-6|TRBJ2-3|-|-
TGTGCCAGCAGCCCCGGGACTAGCACAGATACGCAGTATTTT
CASSPGTSTDTQYF
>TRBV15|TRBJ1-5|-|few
TGTGCCACCAGCAGAGAGAAACACTTCAATCAGCCCCAGCATTTT
CATSREKHFNQPQHF
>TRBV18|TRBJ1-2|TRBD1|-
TGTGCCAGCTCACTGCGGGGACAGGGGGCCTCTGGCTACACCTTC
CASSLRGQGASGYTF
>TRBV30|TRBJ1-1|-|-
TGTGCCTGGAGCGAGGGGAGACTGAACACTGAAGCTTTCTTT
CAWSEGRLNTEAFF
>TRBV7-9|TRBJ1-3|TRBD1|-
TGTGCCAGCAGCTACAGGGGGAATGGAAACACCATATATTTT
CASSYRGNGNTIYF
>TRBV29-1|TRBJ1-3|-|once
TGCAGCGTTTGGACCCTTCGTGGAGGAAACACCATATATTTT
CSVWTLRGGNTIYF
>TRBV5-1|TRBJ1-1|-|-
TGCGCCAGCAGACCAGCGGGCAGGGGCATGAACACTGAAGCTTTCTTT
CASRPAGRGMNTEAFF
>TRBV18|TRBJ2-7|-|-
TGTGCCAGCTCACCAACTAGCTCCTACGAGCAGTACTTC
CASSPTSSYEQYF
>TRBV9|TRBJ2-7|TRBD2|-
TGTGCCAGCAGCCCTCCACCCCGACTAGCGGGAGAAGTCGAGCAGTACTTC
CASSPPPRLAGEVEQYF
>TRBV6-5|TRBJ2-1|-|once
TGTGCCAGCAGTTACCGGGTTGGCACCTACAATGAGCAGTTCTTC
CASSYRVGTYNEQFF
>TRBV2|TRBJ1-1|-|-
TGTGCCAGCAGATACGAGATATCGGGGCAGGGCACTGAAGCTTTCTTT
CASRYEISGQGTEAFF
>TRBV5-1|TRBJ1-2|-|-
TGCGCCAGCAGCCACCGGGGTCCCGGGGCCGGCTATGGCTACACCTTC
CASSHRGPGAGYGYTF
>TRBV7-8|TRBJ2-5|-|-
TGTGCCAGCAGCTTAGTATCCCGCGTTTTCCAAGAGACCCAGTACTTC
CASSLVSRVFQETQYF
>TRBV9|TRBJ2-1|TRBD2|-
TGTGCCAGCAGCGTAGTGGCTAGCGGGAGGGGGAGCGAGCAGTTCTTC
CASSVVASGRGSEQFF
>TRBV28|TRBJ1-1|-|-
TGTGCCAGCAGTGGTGGCAGGGGATGGGTCACTGAAGCTTTCTTT
CASSGGRGWVTEAFF
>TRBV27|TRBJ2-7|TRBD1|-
TGTGCCAGCAGTTTATTCGGACAGGGAAGGAGGAGGGAGCAGTACTTC
CASSLFGQGRRREQYF
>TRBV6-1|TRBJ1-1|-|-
TGTGCCAGCAGGACAACATGGAACACTGAAGCTTTCTTT
CASRTTWNTEAFF
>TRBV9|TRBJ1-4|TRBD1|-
TGTGCCAGCACCCGGGACAGCTTGAATGAAAAACTGTTTTTT
CASTRDSLNEKLFF
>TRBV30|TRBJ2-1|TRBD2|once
TGTGCCTGGAGTGGTAGCGGGGGGCCGGTCAAGTTCTTC
CAWSGSGGPVKFF
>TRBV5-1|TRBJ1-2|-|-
TGCGCCAGCAGCTTGACGGGATCAACTAACTATGGCTACACCTTC
CASSLTGSTNYGYTF
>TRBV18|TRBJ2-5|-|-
TGTGCCAGCTCACCACCCGGGAGTGACGAGACCCAGTACTTC
CASSPPGSDETQYF
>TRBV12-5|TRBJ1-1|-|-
TGTGCTAGTGGTTTGGTAGGGGGGACTGAAGCTTTCTTT
CASGLVGGTEAFF
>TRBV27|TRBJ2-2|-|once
TGTGCCAGCGCATACAGGGTGACCGGGGAGCTGTTTTTT
CASAYRVTGELFF